The T cell receptor (beta chain) described here comes from a study of tumor T cells in aggressive B-cell lymphoma. Data came from immunoSEQ multiplex PCR; TCRdb stores just in-frame clones and leaves some out. The top ten clones hold about 5.5% of a sample with 8,400 or so clones, under 85% of them seen once. Trimming removed 5 bases from V and 3 bases from J, with 19 bases in between. From germline, CDR1 is SEHNR and CDR2 FQNEAQ (reference sequence). The CDR3 contains 16 residues. The TCR sequence derives from an adult with diffuse large B cell lymphoma. This chain links TRBV7-9 with TRBJ2-5, with D possibly TRBD1 on 6 matching bases. Sequencing was carried out using tumor tissue. The CDR3 spells CASSGRRRTAKETQYF. Here the CDR3 DNA reads TGTGCCAGCAGCGGGCGACGTAGGACAGCCAAAGAGACCCAGTACTTC.